This T cell receptor (beta chain) was observed in a study of T-cell memory formation after mild COVID-19. After removal of 11 bases from V and 0 bases from J, the junction contained 1 base not matched to a gene. Per the germline V gene, CDR1 is SGHAT and CDR2 is FQNNGV. The CDR3 sequence is 11 residues long. MiXCR was run by TCRdb on the 5' RACE reads, yielding one entry per CDR3 protein. Among around 180,000 distinct CDR3 sequences listed, approximately 17% were seen once. The sequenced material came from PBMCs or a T cell subset sorted from them (not recorded which). This clonotype was sampled from a man aged 18 to 29 who had mild COVID-19 (a few samples of this study predate the infection). Cell type and time point are not known. The rearrangement joins TRBV11-2 to TRBJ2-7; 7 bases line up with TRBD2. The DNA for the CDR3 is TGTGCCGGGGGGGACTCCTACGAGCAGTACGTC. This translates into CAGGDSYEQYV.